This is a list of T cell receptor beta chains from one sample in a study of vaccination effects on CD4 cells after COVID-19. Their target antigens are unknown. This table comes from immunoSEQ multiplex PCR, and its TCRdb copy is limited to in-frame clones, with some not included. The sample comprises 21,000 or so clones, 65% to 85% of which are singletons, and about 9.3% rests with the top ten. The specimen was CD4+ T cells from PBMCs cultured with HCoV-229E spike peptides, collected after COVID-19 vaccination. These receptors were obtained from a human donor who received a COVID-19 vaccine. CDR3s include the opening cysteine and the closing phenylalanine or tryptophan. The order of the fields is V gene, J gene, CDR3 protein.

V: TRBV18
J: TRBJ2-5
CDR3: CASSPQETQYF

V: TRBV19
J: TRBJ2-6
CDR3: CASSRGRAYSGANVLTF

V: TRBV5-6
J: TRBJ2-5
CDR3: CASSSQRGSETQYF

V: TRBV5-6
J: TRBJ1-5
CDR3: CASSLGRGNQPQHF

V: TRBV10-2
J: TRBJ1-1
CDR3: CASRKGWDTEAFF

V: TRBV5-1
J: TRBJ2-1
CDR3: CASHGGTSVYNEQFF

V: TRBV5-1
J: TRBJ2-7
CDR3: CASSFRTEESEQYF

V: TRBV11-2
J: TRBJ2-5
CDR3: CASSLTGNQETQYF

V: TRBV6-6
J: TRBJ2-5
CDR3: CASSYPNRQVETQYF

V: TRBV5-6
J: TRBJ1-2
CDR3: CASSLSTGIYGYTF

V: TRBV24-1
J: TRBJ2-1
CDR3: CATSRTTSGGSQFF

V: TRBV5-6
J: TRBJ1-2
CDR3: CASSPAGHGPNYGYTF

V: TRBV14
J: TRBJ2-7
CDR3: CASSPPGRGPHYEQYF

V: TRBV2
J: TRBJ2-1
CDR3: CASSLGQGNEQFF

V: TRBV3-1/TRBV3-2
J: TRBJ2-2
CDR3: CASSPRLGSNTGELFF

V: TRBV6-5
J: TRBJ2-7
CDR3: CASRDGTGNEQYF

V: TRBV6-5
J: TRBJ1-1
CDR3: CASSSPATANTEAFF

V: TRBV7-2
J: TRBJ2-5
CDR3: CASSQIGLAALLETQYF